Below, one T cell receptor (beta chain) is given with its context. As defined, naive CD8 cells were CD45RO-negative and positively selected for CCR7, with terminally differentiated effector memory CD45RA+ cells excluded. This CDR3 region has 13 residues. Trimming pared 7 bases from V and 9 bases from J, leaving 16 bases between. In germline, CDR1 is PRHDT, CDR2 FYEKMQ (reference sequence). This specimen comes from a study of shared clonotypes between healthy human individuals. Produced via immunoSEQ multiplex PCR; TCRdb's table is partial and in-frame only. Altogether around 2,000,000 clones are present, about 95% being singletons, with the ten largest covering 1.2%.

The V and J genes are TRBV13 and TRBJ2-1; perhaps D is TRBD1 or TRBD2 (5 bases each). This receptor was identified in a man younger than 35 in good health. The material sequenced was naive CD8+ T cells sorted from blood. CDR3 in amino acids: CASMVLAGGEQFF. The CDR3 nucleotides read TGTGCCAGCATGGTTTTAGCTGGGGGTGAGCAGTTCTTC.